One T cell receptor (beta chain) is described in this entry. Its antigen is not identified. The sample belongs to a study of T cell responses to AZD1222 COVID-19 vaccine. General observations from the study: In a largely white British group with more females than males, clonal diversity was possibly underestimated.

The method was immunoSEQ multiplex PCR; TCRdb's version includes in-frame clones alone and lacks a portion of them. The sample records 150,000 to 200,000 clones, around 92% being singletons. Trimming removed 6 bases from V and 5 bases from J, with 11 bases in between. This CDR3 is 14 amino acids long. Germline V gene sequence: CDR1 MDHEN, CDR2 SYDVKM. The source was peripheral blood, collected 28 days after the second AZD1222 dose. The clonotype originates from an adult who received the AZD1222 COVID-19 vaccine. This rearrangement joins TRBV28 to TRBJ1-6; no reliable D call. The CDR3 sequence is CASRRQPNNSPLHF. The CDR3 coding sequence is TGTGCCAGCAGGCGGCAGCCGAATAATTCACCCCTCCACTTT.